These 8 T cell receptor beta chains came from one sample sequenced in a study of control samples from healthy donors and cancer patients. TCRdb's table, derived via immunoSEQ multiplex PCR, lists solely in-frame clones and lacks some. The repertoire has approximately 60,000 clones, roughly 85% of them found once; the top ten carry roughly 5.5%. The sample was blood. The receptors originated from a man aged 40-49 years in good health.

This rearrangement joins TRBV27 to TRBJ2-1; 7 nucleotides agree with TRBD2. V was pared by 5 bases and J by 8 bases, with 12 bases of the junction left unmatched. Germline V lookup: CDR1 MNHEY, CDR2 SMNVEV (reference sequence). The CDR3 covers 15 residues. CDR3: CASSRREVFVDEQFF. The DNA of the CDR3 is TGTGCCAGCAGTCGCCGGGAGGTCTTCGTCGATGAGCAGTTCTTC.

In nucleotides, the CDR3 is TGCGCCAGCAGCCAAGAGGCCAGGGGCACCGGGGAGCTGTTTTTT. Protein product: CASSQEARGTGELFF. The V gene is TRBV4-3, the J gene TRBJ2-2; TRBD1 might be the D (6 bases). This CDR3 contains 15 residues. Germline lookup yields CDR1 LGHNA and CDR2 YSLEER. The germline V and J ends were trimmed by 0 bases and 4 bases, with 9 bases remaining between them.

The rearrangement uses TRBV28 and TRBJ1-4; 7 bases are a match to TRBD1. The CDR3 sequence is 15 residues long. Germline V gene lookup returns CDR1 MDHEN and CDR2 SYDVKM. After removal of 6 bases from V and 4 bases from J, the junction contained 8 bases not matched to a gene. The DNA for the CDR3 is TGTGCCAGCAGCCCAACAGGGGCCAATAATGAAAAACTGTTTTTT. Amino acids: CASSPTGANNEKLFF.

In DNA, the CDR3 is TGCGCCAGCAGCCAAATTGGAGGCGCAGATACGCAGTATTTT. As protein: CASSQIGGADTQYF. V usage is TRBV4-1 and J usage is TRBJ2-3, with D possibly TRBD2 on 5 matching bases. Deletions cut 2 bases from V and 4 bases from J, with 10 bases between. The CDR3 has 14 amino acids. Germline V gene data show CDR1 as MGHRA and CDR2 as YSYEKL.

This CDR3 reads CASSSASGPSYEQYF. The CDR3 DNA reads TGTGCCAGCAGCTCGGCTAGCGGTCCCTCCTACGAGCAGTACTTC. The chain links TRBV11-2 to TRBJ2-7; 7 bases align to TRBD2. CDR1 is SGHAT, CDR2 FQNNGV, per germline. This CDR3 spans 15 amino acids. After removal of 4 bases from V and 0 bases from J, the junction contained 6 bases not matched to a gene.

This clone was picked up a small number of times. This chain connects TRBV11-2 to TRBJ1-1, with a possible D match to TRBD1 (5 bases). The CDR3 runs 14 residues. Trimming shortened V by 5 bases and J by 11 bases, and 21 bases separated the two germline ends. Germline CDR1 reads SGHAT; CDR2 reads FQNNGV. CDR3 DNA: TGTGCCAGCAGCCCCCCGGGCCTGACTGAGGGGGCTTTCTTT. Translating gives CASSPPGLTEGAFF.

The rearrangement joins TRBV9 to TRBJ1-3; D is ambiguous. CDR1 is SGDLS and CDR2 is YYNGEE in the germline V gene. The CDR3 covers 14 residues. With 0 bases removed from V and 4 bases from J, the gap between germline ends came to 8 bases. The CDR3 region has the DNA TGTGCCAGCAGCGTAGACAGCCGGGGAAACACCATATATTTT. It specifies CASSVDSRGNTIYF.

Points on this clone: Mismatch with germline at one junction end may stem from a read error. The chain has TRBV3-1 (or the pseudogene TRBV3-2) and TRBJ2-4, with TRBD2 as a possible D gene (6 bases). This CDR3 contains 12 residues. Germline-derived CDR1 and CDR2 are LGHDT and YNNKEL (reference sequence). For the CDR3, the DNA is TGTGCCAGCAGCCAGGGCCTAGCGCCCCCACACTTC. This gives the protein CASSQGLAPPHF.